This entry describes one T cell receptor (beta chain). Sequencing was performed with immunoSEQ multiplex PCR; in TCRdb, only in-frame clones are kept and a portion is missing. The sample has about 180,000 clones; roughly 89% are singletons. This CDR3 is 15 amino acids long. CDR1 SGHTA and CDR2 FQGTGA come from the germline V gene. V shed 6 bases and J shed 0 bases, with 12 bases lying between them. This sample was included in a study of Ad26.COV2.S vaccination and SARS-CoV-2 variants. The V gene is TRBV7-3, the J gene TRBJ2-1; D unresolved. This TCR was recovered from a human donor who had recovered from COVID-19. The material was peripheral blood, obtained after recovery from COVID-19. The CDR3 region has the DNA TGTGCCAGCAGTCGGCTGGTTGCCTCCTACAATGAGCAGTTCTTC. Translated: CASSRLVASYNEQFF.